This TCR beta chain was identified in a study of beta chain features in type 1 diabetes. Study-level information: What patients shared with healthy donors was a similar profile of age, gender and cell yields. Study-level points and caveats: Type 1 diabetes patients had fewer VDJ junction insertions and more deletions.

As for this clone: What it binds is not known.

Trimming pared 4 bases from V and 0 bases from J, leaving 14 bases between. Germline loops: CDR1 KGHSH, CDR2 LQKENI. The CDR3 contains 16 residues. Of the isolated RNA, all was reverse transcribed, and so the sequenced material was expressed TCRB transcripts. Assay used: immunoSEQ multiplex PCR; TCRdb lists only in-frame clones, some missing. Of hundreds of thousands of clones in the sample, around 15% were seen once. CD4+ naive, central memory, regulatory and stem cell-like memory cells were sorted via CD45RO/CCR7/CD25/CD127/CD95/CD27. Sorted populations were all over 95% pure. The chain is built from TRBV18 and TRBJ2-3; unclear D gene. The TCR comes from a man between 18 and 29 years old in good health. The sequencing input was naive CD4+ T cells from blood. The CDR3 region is CASSLLAASSTDTQYF. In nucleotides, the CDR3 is TGTGCCAGCTCACTCCTGGCTGCCTCTAGCACAGATACGCAGTATTTT.